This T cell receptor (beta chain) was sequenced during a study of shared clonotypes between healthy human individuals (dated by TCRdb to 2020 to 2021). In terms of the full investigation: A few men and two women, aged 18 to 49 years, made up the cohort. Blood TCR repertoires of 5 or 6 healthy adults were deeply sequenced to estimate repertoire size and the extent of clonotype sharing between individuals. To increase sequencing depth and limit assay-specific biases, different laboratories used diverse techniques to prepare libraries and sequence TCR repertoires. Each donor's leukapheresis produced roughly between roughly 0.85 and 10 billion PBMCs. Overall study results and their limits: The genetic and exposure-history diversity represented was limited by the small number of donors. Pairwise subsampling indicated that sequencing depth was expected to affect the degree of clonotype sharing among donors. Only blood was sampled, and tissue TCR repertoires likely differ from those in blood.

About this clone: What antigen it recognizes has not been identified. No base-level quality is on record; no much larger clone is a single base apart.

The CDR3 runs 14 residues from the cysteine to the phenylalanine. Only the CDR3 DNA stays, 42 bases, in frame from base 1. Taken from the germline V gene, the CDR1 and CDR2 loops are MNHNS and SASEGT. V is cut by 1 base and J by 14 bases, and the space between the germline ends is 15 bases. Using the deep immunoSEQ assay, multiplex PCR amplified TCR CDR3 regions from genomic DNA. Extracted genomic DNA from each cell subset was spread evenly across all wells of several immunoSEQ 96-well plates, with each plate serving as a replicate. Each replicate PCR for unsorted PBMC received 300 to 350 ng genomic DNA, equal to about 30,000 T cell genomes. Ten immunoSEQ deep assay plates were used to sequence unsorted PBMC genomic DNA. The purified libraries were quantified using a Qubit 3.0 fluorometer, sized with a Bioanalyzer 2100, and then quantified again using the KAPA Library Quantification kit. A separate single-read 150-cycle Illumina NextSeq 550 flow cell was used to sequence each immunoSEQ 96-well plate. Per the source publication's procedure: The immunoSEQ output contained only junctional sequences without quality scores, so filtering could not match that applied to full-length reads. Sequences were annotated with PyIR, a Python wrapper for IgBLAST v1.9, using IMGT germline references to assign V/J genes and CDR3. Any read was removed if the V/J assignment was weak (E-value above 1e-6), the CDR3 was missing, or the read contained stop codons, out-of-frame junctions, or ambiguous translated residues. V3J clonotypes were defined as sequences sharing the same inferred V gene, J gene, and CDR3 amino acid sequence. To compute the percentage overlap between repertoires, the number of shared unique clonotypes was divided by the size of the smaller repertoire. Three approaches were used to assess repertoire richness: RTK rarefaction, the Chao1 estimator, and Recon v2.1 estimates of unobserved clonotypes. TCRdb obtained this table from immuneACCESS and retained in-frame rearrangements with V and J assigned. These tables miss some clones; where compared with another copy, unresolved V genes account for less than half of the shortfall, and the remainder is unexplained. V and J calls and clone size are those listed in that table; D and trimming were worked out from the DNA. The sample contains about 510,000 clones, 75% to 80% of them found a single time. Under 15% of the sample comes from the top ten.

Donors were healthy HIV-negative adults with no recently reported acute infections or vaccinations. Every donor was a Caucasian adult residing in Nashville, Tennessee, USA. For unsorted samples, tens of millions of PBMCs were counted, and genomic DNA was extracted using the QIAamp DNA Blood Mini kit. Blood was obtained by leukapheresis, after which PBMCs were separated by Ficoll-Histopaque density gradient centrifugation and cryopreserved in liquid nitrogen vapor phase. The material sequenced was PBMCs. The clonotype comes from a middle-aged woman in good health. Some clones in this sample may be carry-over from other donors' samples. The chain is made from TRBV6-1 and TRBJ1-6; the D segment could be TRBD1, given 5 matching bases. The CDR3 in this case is CASSEGGDVGSLHF. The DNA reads TGTGCCAGCAGTGAAGGGGGGGACGTCGGATCCCTCCACTTT.